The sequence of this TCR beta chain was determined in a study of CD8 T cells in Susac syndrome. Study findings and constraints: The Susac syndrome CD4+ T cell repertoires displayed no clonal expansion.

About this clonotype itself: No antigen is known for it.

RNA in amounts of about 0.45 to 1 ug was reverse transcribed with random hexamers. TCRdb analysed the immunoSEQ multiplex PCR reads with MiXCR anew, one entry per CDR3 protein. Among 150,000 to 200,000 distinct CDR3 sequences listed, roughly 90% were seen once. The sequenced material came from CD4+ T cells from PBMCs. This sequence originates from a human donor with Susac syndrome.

The CDR3 DNA follows: TGCAGTGCTAGTAGACGGGGGGCCTCTTTCGGCAATGAGCAGTTCTTC. It is translated as CSASRRGASFGNEQFF. The chain recombines TRBV20-1 with TRBJ2-1, with D perhaps matching TRBD2 (7 bases). Germline CDR1 and CDR2: DFQATT and SNEGSKA (reference sequence). Trimming took off 3 bases at V and 6 bases at J, with 21 bases between the two ends. This CDR3 is built from 16 residues.